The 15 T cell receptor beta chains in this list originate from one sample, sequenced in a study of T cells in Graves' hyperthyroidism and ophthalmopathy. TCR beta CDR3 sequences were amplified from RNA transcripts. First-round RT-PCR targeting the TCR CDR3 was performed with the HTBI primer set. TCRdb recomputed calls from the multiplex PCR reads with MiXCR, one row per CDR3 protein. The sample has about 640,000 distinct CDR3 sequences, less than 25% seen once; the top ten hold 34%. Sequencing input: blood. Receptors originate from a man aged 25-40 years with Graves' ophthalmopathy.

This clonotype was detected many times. For the CDR3, the DNA is TGTGCCTGGACTCTCCCGAGACAGAACTACAATGAGCAGTTCTTC. This encodes CAWTLPRQNYNEQFF. The chain employs TRBV30 and TRBJ2-1, with D perhaps matching TRBD1 (5 bases). V was cut by 4 bases and J by 3 bases, with 16 bases left in between. From germline, CDR1 is GTSNPN and CDR2 SVGIG (reference sequence). The CDR3 has 15 amino acids.

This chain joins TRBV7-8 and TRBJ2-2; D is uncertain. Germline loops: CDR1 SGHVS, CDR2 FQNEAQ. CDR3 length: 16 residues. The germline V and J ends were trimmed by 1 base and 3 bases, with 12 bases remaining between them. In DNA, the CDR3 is TGTGCCAGCAGCTTAGGACTCAGCTGGGACACCGGGGAGCTGTTTTTT. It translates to CASSLGLSWDTGELFF.

The CDR3 coding sequence is TGTGCCAGCAGCAAGACTAGTTTCGAGCAGTACTTC. The encoded protein is CASSKTSFEQYF. V and J are TRBV12-3 or TRBV12-4 and TRBJ2-7; D is possibly TRBD2 (6 bases). Trimming shortened V by 6 bases and J by 6 bases, and 12 bases separated the two germline ends. The CDR3 contains 12 residues.

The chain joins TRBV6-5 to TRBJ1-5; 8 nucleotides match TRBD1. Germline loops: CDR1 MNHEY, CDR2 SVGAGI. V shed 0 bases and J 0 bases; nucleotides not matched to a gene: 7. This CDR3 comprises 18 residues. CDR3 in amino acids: CASSYSSRGRFSNQPQHF. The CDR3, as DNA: TGTGCCAGCAGTTACTCGAGCAGGGGGCGGTTTAGCAATCAGCCCCAGCATTTT.

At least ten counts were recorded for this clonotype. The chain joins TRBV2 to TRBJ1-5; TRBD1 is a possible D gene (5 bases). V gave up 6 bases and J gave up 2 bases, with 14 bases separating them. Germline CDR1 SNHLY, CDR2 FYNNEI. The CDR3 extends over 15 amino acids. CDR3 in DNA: TGTGCCAGCAGAGGCGGGGGGGGTGGCAATCAGCCCCAGCATTTT. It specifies CASRGGGGGNQPQHF.

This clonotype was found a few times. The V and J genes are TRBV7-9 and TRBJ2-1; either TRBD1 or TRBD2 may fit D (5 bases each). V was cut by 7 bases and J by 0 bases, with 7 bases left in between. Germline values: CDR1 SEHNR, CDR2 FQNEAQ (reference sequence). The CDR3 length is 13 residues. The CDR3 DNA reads TGTGCCAGCAAGGGGAGCTCCTACAATGAGCAGTTCTTC. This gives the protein CASKGSSYNEQFF.

DNA of the CDR3: TGTGCCACCTATACGCTGCTGGGGCGGAACACTGAAGCTTTCTTT. It codes for CATYTLLGRNTEAFF. The genes are TRBV6-1 and TRBJ1-1, with a weak D call TRBD1 (5 bases). CDR1 is MNHNS, CDR2 SASEGT, per germline. The CDR3 length is 15 residues. V shed 10 bases and J shed 1 base, with 19 bases lying between them.

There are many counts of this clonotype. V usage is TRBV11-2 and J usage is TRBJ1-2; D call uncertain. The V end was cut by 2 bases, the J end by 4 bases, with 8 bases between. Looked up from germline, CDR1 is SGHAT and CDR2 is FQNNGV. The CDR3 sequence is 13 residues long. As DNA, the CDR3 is TGTGCCAGCAGCTTATCGATGGCCTATGGCTACACCTTC. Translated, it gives CASSLSMAYGYTF.

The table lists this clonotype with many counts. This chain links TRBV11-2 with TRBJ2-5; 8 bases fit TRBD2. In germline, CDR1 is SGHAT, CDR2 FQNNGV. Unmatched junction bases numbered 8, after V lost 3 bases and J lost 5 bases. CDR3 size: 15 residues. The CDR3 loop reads CASSLTGGPRETQYF. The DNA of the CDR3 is TGTGCCAGCAGCTTGACGGGAGGGCCGAGGGAGACCCAGTACTTC.

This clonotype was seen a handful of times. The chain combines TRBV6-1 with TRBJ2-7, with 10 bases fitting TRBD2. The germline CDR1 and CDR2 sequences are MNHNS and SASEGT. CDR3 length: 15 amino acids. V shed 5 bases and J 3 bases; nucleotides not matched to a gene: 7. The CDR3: CASSFRAGGFYEQYF. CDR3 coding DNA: TGTGCCAGCAGTTTTCGAGCGGGAGGGTTCTACGAGCAGTACTTC.

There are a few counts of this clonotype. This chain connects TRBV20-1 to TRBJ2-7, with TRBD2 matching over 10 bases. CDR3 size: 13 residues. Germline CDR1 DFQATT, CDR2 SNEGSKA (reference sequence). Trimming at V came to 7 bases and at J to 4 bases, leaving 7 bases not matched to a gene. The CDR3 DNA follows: TGCAGTGGAAAGGGACTAGCGAGTTACGAGCAGTACTTC. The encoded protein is CSGKGLASYEQYF.

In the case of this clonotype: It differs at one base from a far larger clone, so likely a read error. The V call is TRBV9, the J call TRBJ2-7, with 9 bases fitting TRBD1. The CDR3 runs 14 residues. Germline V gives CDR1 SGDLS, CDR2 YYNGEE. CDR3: CASSPGTGTYEQCF. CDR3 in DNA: TGTGCCAGCAGCCCCGGGACAGGGACCTACGAGCAGTGCTTC.

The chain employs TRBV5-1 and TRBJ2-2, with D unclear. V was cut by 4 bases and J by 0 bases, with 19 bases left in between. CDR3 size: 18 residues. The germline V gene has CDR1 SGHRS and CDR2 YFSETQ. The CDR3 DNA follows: TGCGCCAGCAGCCCATCCAACCCTCAGTTCGCGAACACCGGGGAGCTGTTTTTT. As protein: CASSPSNPQFANTGELFF. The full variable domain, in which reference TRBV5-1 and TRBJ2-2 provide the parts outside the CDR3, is KAGVTQTPRYLIKTRGQQVTLSCSPISGHRSVSWYQQTPGQGLQFLFEYFSETQRNKGNFPGRFSGRQFSNSRSEMNVSTLELGDSALYLCASSPSNPQFANTGELFFGEGSRLTVL.

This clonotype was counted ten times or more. Here the CDR3 reads CASRSGAGGNEQFF. CDR3 coding DNA: TGTGCCAGCAGGAGTGGAGCAGGGGGCAATGAGCAGTTCTTC. The chain recombines TRBV12-3 or TRBV12-4 with TRBJ2-1; 7 positions agree with TRBD1. The CDR3 is 14 residues long. With 6 bases clipped from V and 6 bases from J, the junction kept 8 bases outside the gene matches.

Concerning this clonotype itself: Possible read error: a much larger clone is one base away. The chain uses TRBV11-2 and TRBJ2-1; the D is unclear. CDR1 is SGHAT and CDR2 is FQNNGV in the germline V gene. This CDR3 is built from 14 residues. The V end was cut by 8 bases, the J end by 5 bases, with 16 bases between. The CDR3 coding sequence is TGTGCCAGCGGCTCCGCCGGATGGCACAATGAGCAGTTCTTC. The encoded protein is CASGSAGWHNEQFF.